This T cell receptor beta chain was found in a study of shared clonotypes between healthy human individuals (dated by TCRdb to the early 2020s). Context from the whole study: The cohort comprised a couple of women and a few men aged 18 to 49 years. The study deeply sequenced blood TCR repertoires of 5 or 6 healthy adults to estimate repertoire size and the extent of clonotype sharing between individuals. To increase sequencing depth and limit assay-specific biases, different laboratories used diverse techniques to prepare libraries and sequence TCR repertoires. For each donor, CD4 naive and CD4 memory were each run on three plates, CD8 naive on two plates, and CD8 memory on one plate. Leukapheresis yielded between about 0.94 and 8.9 billion PBMCs per donor.

Broad study findings and their caveats: Naive subsets generally had larger estimated clonotype richness than memory subsets. Sampling was limited to blood, and TCR repertoires in tissue likely differ from TCR repertoires in blood. Pairwise subsampling led to the expectation that sequencing depth would affect the degree of clonotype sharing among donors. Compared with non-shared clonotypes, the clonotypes found in all four sorted-subset donors had higher generation probabilities. Because the study included only a small number of donors, the genetic and exposure-history diversity represented was limited. Rarefaction of sorted-subset datasets indicated incomplete sequencing despite the large sequencing depth. About 5% of naive CD4, 3.5% of naive CD8, approximately 2% of memory CD4, and 0.4% of memory CD8 clonotypes were shared across a few donors.

Using the deep immunoSEQ assay, TCR CDR3 regions were amplified from genomic DNA by multiplex PCR. For each cell subset, the extracted genomic DNA was distributed evenly across all wells of several immunoSEQ 96-well plates, and each plate served as one replicate. Each replicate PCR for sorted subsets received roughly 200 ng genomic DNA, equal to roughly 30,000 T cell genomes. Purified libraries were measured with a Qubit 3.0 fluorometer, size-checked on a Bioanalyzer 2100, and measured again with the KAPA Library Quantification kit. Every immunoSEQ 96-well plate was sequenced on a separate single-read 150-cycle Illumina NextSeq 550 flow cell. From the authors' description of their analysis: The immunoSEQ output contained only junctional sequences without quality scores, so filtering could not match that applied to full-length reads. To assign V/J genes and CDR3, sequences were annotated using PyIR, a Python wrapper for IgBLAST v1.9, with IMGT germline references. Any read was removed if the V/J assignment was weak (E-value above 1e-6), the CDR3 was missing, or the read contained stop codons, out-of-frame junctions, or ambiguous translated residues. V3J clonotypes were defined as sequences sharing the same inferred V gene, J gene, and CDR3 amino acid sequence. Percentage overlap between repertoires was computed as shared unique clonotypes divided by the size of the smaller repertoire. Richness of each repertoire was evaluated using RTK rarefaction, the Chao1 estimator, and Recon v2.1 estimates of unobserved clonotypes. Generation probabilities were computed with OLGA for all TCRbeta clonotypes obtained by the gDNA method from several donors. TCRdb stores this immuneACCESS table with in-frame sequences only. Part of the clones is absent; in the studies checked, under half of the shortfall reflects unresolved V genes, and no reason is known for the rest. The V and J calls and clone size were taken over from that table, and D and trimming were inferred from the DNA. The sample has some 1.5 million clones on record, more than 95% of them singletons. The top ten clones comprise roughly 1.2% of the sample.

CDR1 LGHNA and CDR2 YSLEER are derived from the germline V gene. The V end loses 4 bases and the J end loses 1 base, and a stretch of 5 bases separates them. From cysteine to phenylalanine, the CDR3 is 13 amino acids long. The sequence is cut down to CDR3 DNA, 39 bases in frame from base 1. A note on this clone: Its antigen is unknown. Per-base quality was not reported, and no clone a single base away is much larger than it.

The donors were healthy, HIV-negative adults with no recently reported acute infections or vaccinations. Every donor was a Caucasian adult residing in Nashville, Tennessee, USA. CD4+ T cells were enriched through magnetic negative selection, after which naive cells were positively selected on CD45RA and the remaining negative fraction served as the memory subset. After blood collection by leukapheresis, PBMCs were isolated using Ficoll-Histopaque density gradient centrifugation and then cryopreserved in the vapor phase of liquid nitrogen. Purity and quantity of every magnetically sorted T cell population were checked by analytical flow cytometry. From each sorted fraction, genomic DNA was isolated and quantified by UV absorbance on a Nanodrop 2000c.

This receptor was identified in a young man in good health. The specimen was naive CD4+ T cells sorted from blood. The cell subset or site label for this specimen denotes: CD45RA+ positively selected. The chain is encoded by TRBV4-3 joined to TRBJ1-5; too little of a D gene remains to name it. The nucleotides read TGCGCCAGCAGCCGAGGGAGCAATCAGCCCCAGCATTTT. It translates as CASSRGSNQPQHF.